The 17 T cell receptor beta chains below all came from one sample that was sequenced in a study of blood T cells in healthy people across ages (dated by TCRdb to between 2014 and 2017). Libraries came from 5' RACE. Reads for this sample came from an Illumina HiSeq 2500. The second PCR ran for about 7 to 11 cycles and used a J-beta primer mix along with a sample-barcoded 5' primer. TCRdb applied fastp at Q25 and MiXCR to the public reads, then kept only in-frame beta chains. Rows matching on CDR3 protein sequence are summarized as one entry with the most common DNA and genes. A total of about 640,000 distinct CDR3 sequences appear in this sample, 58% of them only once. The ten largest clones take up over 30% of the sample. Source material: blood. These receptors all come from a man aged 60-69 years in good health.

This clonotype appeared once. V gene TRBV6-5 combines with J gene TRBJ2-7; 8 bases are shared with TRBD1. The CDR3 runs 16 residues. The germline V gene has CDR1 MNHEY and CDR2 SVGAGI. The V segment lost 5 bases and the J segment 5 bases; nucleotides outside the gene matches: 14. As DNA, the CDR3 is TGTGCCAGCAGTCGTAGCCTAGGACAGGGTGGTGACGAGCAGTACTTC. Translating it yields CASSRSLGQGGDEQYF.

The count of this clonotype is one. The chain joins TRBV15 to TRBJ2-7, with D possibly being TRBD2 (5 bases). Between the trimmed V and J ends, which lost 6 bases and 4 bases, there was a span of 19 bases. CDR1 and CDR2 (germline): LNHNV, YYDKDF (reference sequence). The CDR3 contains 15 residues. The CDR3 is CATSPLRDSGYEQYF. CDR3 nucleotide sequence: TGTGCCACCAGTCCCCTGAGGGATTCAGGATACGAGCAGTACTTC.

CDR3 nucleotide sequence: TGTGCCAGCACCGGGAGCGGGGGAACCTACAATGAGCAGTTCTTC. It translates to CASTGSGGTYNEQFF. The chain links TRBV6-5 to TRBJ2-1; 8 nucleotides align to TRBD2. The V gene's germline CDR1 is MNHEY and CDR2 SVGAGI. V lost 7 bases, J lost 2 bases, and 7 bases stayed unmatched. This CDR3 contains 15 residues.

This clonotype was found a few times. The chain employs TRBV4-2 and TRBJ2-5; D perhaps matches TRBD1 (5 bases). The CDR3 has 14 residues. V was clipped by 1 base and J by 3 bases, with 9 bases between them. From germline, CDR1 is LGHNA and CDR2 YNFKEQ. The CDR3 here is CASSQGDSKETQYF. CDR3 bases: TGTGCCAGCAGCCAAGGTGACAGCAAAGAGACCCAGTACTTC.

The rearrangement uses TRBV3-1 and TRBJ1-4; possibly TRBD1 for D (5 bases). Between the trimmed V and J ends, which lost 4 bases and 3 bases, there was a span of 9 bases. This CDR3 contains 14 residues. Per the germline V gene, CDR1 is LGHDT and CDR2 is YNNKEL (reference sequence). The CDR3 DNA sequence: TGTGCCAGCAGCCCAGGGATGGCTAATGAAAAACTGTTTTTT. Protein: CASSPGMANEKLFF.

The chain couples TRBV14 to TRBJ1-2; no reliable D call. This CDR3 spans 16 amino acids. Germline V lookup: CDR1 SGHDN, CDR2 FVKESK. V was cut by 1 base and J by 3 bases, with 15 bases left in between. The CDR3 DNA follows: TGTGCCAGCAGCCAAGGCACGGGTTTCCGCCACTATGGCTACACCTTC. Translated: CASSQGTGFRHYGYTF.

CDR3 residues: CASSVSSSLTDTQYF. The CDR3 nucleotides read TGTGCCAGCAGCGTATCTAGCTCCCTCACAGATACGCAGTATTTT. The rearrangement uses TRBV9 and TRBJ2-3, with a weak D call TRBD2 (5 bases). This CDR3 comprises 15 residues. Trimming shortened V by 1 base and J by 2 bases, and 11 bases separated the two germline ends. Looked up from germline, CDR1 is SGDLS and CDR2 is YYNGEE.

On this clonotype itself: Its ends do not fully match the called genes, so a read error is possible. J is TRBJ2-5 and V is TRBV25-1; 8 bases match TRBD2. Germline CDR1 is MGHDK and CDR2 is SYGVNS. The CDR3 runs to 15 residues. The CDR3 sequence is CTSSEWSGRRETQYF. The CDR3 DNA reads TGTACCAGCAGTGAATGGAGCGGGAGACGAGAGACCCAGTACTTC.

This chain connects TRBV4-1 to TRBJ2-5, with 9 bases identical to TRBD1. The J call may be faulty, since TRBJ2-7 better matches the DNA end. The CDR3 consists of 16 residues. Germline CDR1 MGHRA, CDR2 YSYEKL. DNA of the CDR3: TGCGCCAGCAGCCAAACCGGAACAGGGGGCTTTTACGAGCAGTACTTC. Translating gives CASSQTGTGGFYEQYF.

This chain joins TRBV21-1 and TRBJ1-4; TRBD1, the table's D call, lacks a check against the DNA. TRBV21-1 is noted as a pseudogene. The CDR3 has 16 amino acids. This CDR3 reads CASTLRTGSTNEKLFF. CDR3 sequence (DNA): TGTGCCAGCACCCTCCGGACAGGGTCAACTAATGAAAAACTGTTTTTT.

This clonotype was found a few times. This sequence joins TRBV3-1 and TRBJ2-5; D ambiguous. The V end lost 4 bases, the J end lost 2 bases, and 11 bases lay between the germline ends. CDR1 LGHDT and CDR2 YNNKEL come from the germline V gene (reference sequence). CDR3 length: 14 residues. CDR3 sequence (DNA): TGTGCCAGCAGCCTCGCCGACGGACAAGAGACCCAGTACTTC. Its protein product is CASSLADGQETQYF.

This clonotype came up a few times. V is TRBV27 and J is TRBJ2-6; TRBD1 might be the D (6 bases). Germline CDR1 reads MNHEY; CDR2 reads SMNVEV (reference sequence). CDR3 size: 17 residues. The V end lost 5 bases, the J end lost 0 bases, and 14 bases lay between the germline ends. The CDR3 coding sequence is TGTGCCAGCAGTGGGTTACAGGGCCCCTCTGGGGCCAACGTCCTGACTTTC. This codes for CASSGLQGPSGANVLTF.

The chain uses TRBV7-2 and TRBJ1-4; 9 bases map to TRBD1. Germline loops: CDR1 SGHTA, CDR2 FQGNSA. Trimming took 3 bases from V and 7 from J; bases not matched to a gene: 6. There are 15 residues in the CDR3. The CDR3 DNA reads TGTGCCAGCAGCTTCCACAGGGGGCCTGGTGAAAAACTGTTTTTT. Its protein is CASSFHRGPGEKLFF.

The table lists this clonotype with a few counts. This chain links TRBV10-2 with TRBJ2-5; D is unclear. Germline V lookup: CDR1 WSHSY, CDR2 SAAADI. The CDR3 contains 15 residues. The germline V and J ends were trimmed by 7 bases and 3 bases, with 18 bases remaining between them. DNA of the CDR3: TGCGCCAGCATGAACCCCCCGCATTTCGAAGAGACCCAGTACTTC. This translates into CASMNPPHFEETQYF.

J is TRBJ1-6 and V is TRBV20-1, with 7 positions matching TRBD1. Unmatched junction bases numbered 5, after V lost 2 bases and J lost 7 bases. From germline, CDR1 is DFQATT and CDR2 SNEGSKA (reference sequence). This CDR3 is 14 amino acids long. CDR3 sequence reads: CSARPGQRNSPLHF. CDR3 sequence (DNA): TGCAGTGCTAGACCGGGACAGAGAAATTCACCCCTCCACTTT.

This clonotype appeared a single time. The chain employs TRBV29-1 and TRBJ2-1, with 11 bases identical to TRBD1. Trimming took 4 bases from V and 6 from J; bases not matched to a gene: 11. This CDR3 has 16 amino acids. The V gene's germline CDR1 is SQVTM and CDR2 ANQGSEA. The CDR3 reads CSVGDRGNYYLNEQFF. CDR3 bases: TGCAGCGTTGGGGACAGGGGGAATTATTATCTCAATGAGCAGTTCTTC.

V is TRBV4-1 and J is TRBJ2-1; unclear D gene. The CDR3 loop spans 16 amino acids. With 1 base removed from V and 2 bases from J, the gap between germline ends came to 12 bases. Germline V gene sequence: CDR1 MGHRA, CDR2 YSYEKL. CDR3 sequence (DNA): TGCGCCAGCAGCCAAGGGCCGCGTGGCGCCTACAATGAGCAGTTCTTC. The encoded protein is CASSQGPRGAYNEQFF.